This TCR beta chain was identified during a study of blood T cells in healthy people across ages. Overall study findings and caveats: Without sorted subsets, naive and antigen-experienced compartments could not be conclusively compared.

A second PCR of about 7 to 12 cycles used a sample-barcoded 5' primer and a J-beta primer mix. TCRdb used MiXCR to reprocess the 5' RACE reads, holding one entry per CDR3 protein. The table records around 1,500,000 distinct CDR3 sequences, 28% of them present only once. Germline V CDR1 and CDR2: ENHRY, SYGVKD. CDR3 length: 15 amino acids. Each donor's blood draw was 7.5 to 10 milliliters of peripheral blood. About this clonotype itself: The antigen remains unidentified.

The J gene is TRBJ2-5, the V gene TRBV10-3; TRBD1 is a possible D gene (5 bases). TRBJ2-4 explains the end of the DNA better; the J call may be wrong. The sequence derives from a woman younger than 45 in good health. The sample was blood. CDR3 sequence: CAISERGPPADIQYF. CDR3 in DNA: TGTGCCATCAGTGAGAGGGGCCCCCCGGCAGACATTCAGTACTTC.